Described below is a single T cell receptor (beta chain) sequence and its context. Its antigen is still unknown. CDR1 SGHRS and CDR2 YFSETQ come from the germline V gene. Trimming cost V 4 bases and J 3 bases; bases outside gene matches: 7. The length of the CDR3 is 15 residues. The data were produced by immunoSEQ multiplex PCR, yet TCRdb's version contains in-frame clones alone and is incomplete. Of 2,500,000 or so clones in the sample, around 92% were seen once. The data stem from a study of shared clonotypes between healthy human individuals. Study results and caveats: The naive CD4 repertoires of a handful of donors were compared, and approximately 5.3% of clonotypes were shared.

V usage is TRBV5-1 and J usage is TRBJ2-1; 7 bases line up with TRBD1. This clonotype was sampled from a man aged 18 to 30 in good health. Some clones in this sample may be carry-over from other donors' samples. Material: naive CD4+ T cells from PBMCs. Subset described: CD45RA+ positively selected. CDR3 in DNA: TGCGCCAGCAGCACCTCCGGGACAGACTACAATGAGCAGTTCTTC. Amino acids: CASSTSGTDYNEQFF. Full variable domain (missing parts from reference TRBV5-1 and TRBJ2-1): KAGVTQTPRYLIKTRGQQVTLSCSPISGHRSVSWYQQTPGQGLQFLFEYFSETQRNKGNFPGRFSGRQFSNSRSEMNVSTLELGDSALYLCASSTSGTDYNEQFFGPGTRLTVL.